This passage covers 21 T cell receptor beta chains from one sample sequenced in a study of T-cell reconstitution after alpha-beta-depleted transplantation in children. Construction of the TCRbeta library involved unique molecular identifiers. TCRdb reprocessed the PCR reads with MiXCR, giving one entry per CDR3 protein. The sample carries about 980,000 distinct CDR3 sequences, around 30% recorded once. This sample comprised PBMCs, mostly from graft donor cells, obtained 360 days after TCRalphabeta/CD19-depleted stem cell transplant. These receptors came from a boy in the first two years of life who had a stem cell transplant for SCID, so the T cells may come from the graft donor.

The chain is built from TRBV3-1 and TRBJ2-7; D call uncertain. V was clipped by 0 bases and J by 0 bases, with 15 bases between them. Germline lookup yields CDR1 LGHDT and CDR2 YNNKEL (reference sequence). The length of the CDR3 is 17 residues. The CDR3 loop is CASSQESSGRLSYEQYF. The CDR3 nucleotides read TGTGCCAGCAGCCAAGAGTCTTCGGGTCGGCTCTCCTACGAGCAGTACTTC.

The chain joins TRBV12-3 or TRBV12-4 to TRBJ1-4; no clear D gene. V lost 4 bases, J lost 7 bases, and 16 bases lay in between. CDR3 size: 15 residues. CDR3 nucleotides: TGTGCCAGCAGTTCCCTAACGGACCGCCCTGAAAAACTGTTTTTT. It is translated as CASSSLTDRPEKLFF.

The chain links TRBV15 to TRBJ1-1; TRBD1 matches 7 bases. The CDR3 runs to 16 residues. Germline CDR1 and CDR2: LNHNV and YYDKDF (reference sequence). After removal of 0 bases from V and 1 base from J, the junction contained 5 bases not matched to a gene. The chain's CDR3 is CATSREKWTGNTEAFF. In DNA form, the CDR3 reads TGTGCCACCAGCAGAGAAAAATGGACAGGGAACACTGAAGCTTTCTTT.

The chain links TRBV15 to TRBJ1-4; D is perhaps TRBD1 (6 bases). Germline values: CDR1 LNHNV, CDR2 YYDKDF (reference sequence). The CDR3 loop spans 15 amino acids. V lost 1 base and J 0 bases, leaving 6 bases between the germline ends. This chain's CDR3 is CATSRGTATNEKLFF. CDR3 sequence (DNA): TGTGCCACCAGCAGAGGGACAGCAACTAATGAAAAACTGTTTTTT.

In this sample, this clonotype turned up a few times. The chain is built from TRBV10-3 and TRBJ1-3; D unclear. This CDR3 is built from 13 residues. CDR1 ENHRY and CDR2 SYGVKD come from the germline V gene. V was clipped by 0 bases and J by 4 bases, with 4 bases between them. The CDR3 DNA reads TGTGCCATCAGTGAGTCGAGGGGAAACACCATATATTTT. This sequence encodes CAISESRGNTIYF.

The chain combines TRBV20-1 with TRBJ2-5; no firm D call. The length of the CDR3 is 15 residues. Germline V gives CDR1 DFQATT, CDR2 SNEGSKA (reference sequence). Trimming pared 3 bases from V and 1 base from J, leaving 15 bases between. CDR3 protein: CSARNFAASQETQYF. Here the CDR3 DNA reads TGCAGTGCTAGGAATTTTGCGGCCAGCCAAGAGACCCAGTACTTC.

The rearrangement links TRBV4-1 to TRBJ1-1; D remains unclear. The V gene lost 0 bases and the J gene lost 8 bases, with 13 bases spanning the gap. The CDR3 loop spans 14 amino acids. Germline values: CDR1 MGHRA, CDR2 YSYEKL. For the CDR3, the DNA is TGCGCCAGCAGCCAAGAACCCGCGACGGGAGAAGCTTTCTTT. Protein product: CASSQEPATGEAFF.

CDR3: CASSAPSVPGELFF. The CDR3 coding sequence is TGTGCCAGCAGTGCCCCCTCGGTCCCCGGGGAGCTGTTTTTT. V and J are TRBV25-1 and TRBJ2-2, with D hard to call. Per germline, CDR1 MGHDK and CDR2 SYGVNS. The V and J ends lost 4 bases and 6 bases respectively, with 12 bases between them. The CDR3 sequence is 14 residues long. Full variable domain (remainder filled in from reference TRBV25-1 and TRBJ2-2): EADIYQTPRYLVIGTGKKITLECSQTMGHDKMYWYQQDPGMELHLIHYSYGVNSTEKGDLSSESTVSRIRTEHFPLTLESARPSHTSQYLCASSAPSVPGELFFGEGSRLTVL.

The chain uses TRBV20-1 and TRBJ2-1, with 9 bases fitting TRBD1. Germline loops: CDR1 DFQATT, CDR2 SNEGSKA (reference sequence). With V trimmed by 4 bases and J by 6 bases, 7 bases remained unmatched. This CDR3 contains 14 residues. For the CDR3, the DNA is TGCAGTGCTACTAACAGGGGGCCTGGCAATGAGCAGTTCTTC. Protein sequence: CSATNRGPGNEQFF.

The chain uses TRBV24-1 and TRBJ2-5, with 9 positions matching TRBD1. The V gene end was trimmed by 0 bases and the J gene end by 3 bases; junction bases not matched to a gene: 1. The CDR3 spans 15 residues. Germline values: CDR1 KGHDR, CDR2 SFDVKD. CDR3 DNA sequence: TGTGCCACCAGTGATTTGCGGGACAGGGAAGAGACCCAGTACTTC. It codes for CATSDLRDREETQYF.

CDR3 amino acids: CASRRSGRNEQFF. The CDR3 nucleotides are TGTGCCAGCAGGCGATCAGGGCGGAATGAGCAGTTCTTC. The V call is TRBV6-1, the J call TRBJ2-1, with D maybe TRBD1 (5 bases). The CDR3 is made up of 13 amino acids. Germline V gene lookup returns CDR1 MNHNS and CDR2 SASEGT. Trimming took 6 bases from V and 7 from J, leaving 13 bases between them.

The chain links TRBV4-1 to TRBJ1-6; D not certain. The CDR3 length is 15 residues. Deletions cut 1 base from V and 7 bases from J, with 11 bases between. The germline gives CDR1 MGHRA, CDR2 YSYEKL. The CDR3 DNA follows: TGCGCCAGCAGCCAAGTTTTCGGTTTCAATTCACCCCTCCACTTT. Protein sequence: CASSQVFGFNSPLHF.

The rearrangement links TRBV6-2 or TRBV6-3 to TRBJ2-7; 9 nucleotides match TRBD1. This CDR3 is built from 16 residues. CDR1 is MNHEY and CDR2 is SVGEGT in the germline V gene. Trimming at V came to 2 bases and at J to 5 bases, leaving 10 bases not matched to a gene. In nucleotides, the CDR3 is TGTGCCAGCAGTTACCGCCGGACAGGGGATGTCCACGAGCAGTACTTC. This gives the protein CASSYRRTGDVHEQYF.

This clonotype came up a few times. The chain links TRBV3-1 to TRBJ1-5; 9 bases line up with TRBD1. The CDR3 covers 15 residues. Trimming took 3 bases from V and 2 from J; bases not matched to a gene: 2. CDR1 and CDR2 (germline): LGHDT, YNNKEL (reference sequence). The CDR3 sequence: CASSQRQGGNQPQHF. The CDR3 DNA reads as TGTGCCAGCAGCCAGCGACAGGGGGGCAATCAGCCCCAGCATTTT.

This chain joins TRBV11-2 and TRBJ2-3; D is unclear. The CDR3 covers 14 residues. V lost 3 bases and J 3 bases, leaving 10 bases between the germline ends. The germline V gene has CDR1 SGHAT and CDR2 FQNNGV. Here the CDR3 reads CASSFGVKTDTQYF. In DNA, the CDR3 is TGTGCCAGCAGCTTTGGGGTAAAAACAGATACGCAGTATTTT. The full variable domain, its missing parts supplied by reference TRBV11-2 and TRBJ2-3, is EAGVAQSPRYKIIEKRQSVAFWCNPISGHATLYWYQQILGQGPKLLIQFQNNGVVDDSQLPKDRFSAERLKGVDSTLKIQPAKLEDSAVYLCASSFGVKTDTQYFGPGTRLTVL.

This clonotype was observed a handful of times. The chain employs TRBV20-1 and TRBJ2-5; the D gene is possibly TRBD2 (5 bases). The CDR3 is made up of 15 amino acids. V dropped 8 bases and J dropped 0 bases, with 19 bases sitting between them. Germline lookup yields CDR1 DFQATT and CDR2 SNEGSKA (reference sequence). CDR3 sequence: CSQTLGLRDQETQYF. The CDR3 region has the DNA TGCAGTCAAACGTTGGGGTTGAGGGACCAAGAGACCCAGTACTTC.

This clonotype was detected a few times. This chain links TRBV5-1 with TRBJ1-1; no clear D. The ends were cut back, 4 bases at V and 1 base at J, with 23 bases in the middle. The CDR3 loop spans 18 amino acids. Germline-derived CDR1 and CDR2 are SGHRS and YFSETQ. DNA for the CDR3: TGCGCCAGCAGCCCCCGTGGGTCAAGGGCTTGGGCGAACACTGAAGCTTTCTTT. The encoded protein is CASSPRGSRAWANTEAFF.

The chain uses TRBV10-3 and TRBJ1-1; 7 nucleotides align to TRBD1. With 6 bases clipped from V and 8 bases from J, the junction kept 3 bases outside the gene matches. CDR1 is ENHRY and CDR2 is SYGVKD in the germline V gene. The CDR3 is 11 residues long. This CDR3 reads CAISSTGEAFF. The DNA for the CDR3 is TGTGCCATCAGCTCGACAGGGGAAGCTTTCTTT.

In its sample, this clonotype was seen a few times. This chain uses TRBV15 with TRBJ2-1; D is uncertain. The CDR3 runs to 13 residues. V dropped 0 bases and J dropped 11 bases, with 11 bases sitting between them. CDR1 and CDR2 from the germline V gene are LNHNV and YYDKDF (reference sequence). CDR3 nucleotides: TGTGCCACCAGCAGAGATTTGACTTGGAAGCAGTTCTTC. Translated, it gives CATSRDLTWKQFF.

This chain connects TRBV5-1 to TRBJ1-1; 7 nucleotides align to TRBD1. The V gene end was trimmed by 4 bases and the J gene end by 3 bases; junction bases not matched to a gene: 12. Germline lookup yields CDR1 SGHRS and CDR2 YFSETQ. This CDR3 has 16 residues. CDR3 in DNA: TGCGCCAGCAGCCCCCATCGGAGGGGGCAGGACACTGAAGCTTTCTTT. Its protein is CASSPHRRGQDTEAFF.

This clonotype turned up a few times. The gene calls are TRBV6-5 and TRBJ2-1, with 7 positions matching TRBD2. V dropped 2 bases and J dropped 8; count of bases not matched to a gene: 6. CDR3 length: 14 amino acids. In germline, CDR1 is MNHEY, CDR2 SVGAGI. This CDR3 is CASSYLHRGDEQFF. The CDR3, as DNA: TGTGCCAGCAGTTACCTTCACCGGGGGGATGAGCAGTTCTTC.